This TCR beta chain is from a study of CD8+ T cells in alopecia areata. This clone showed up just a few times. All gene names here are mouse names. The read is 4 residues too short to cover the CDR3 end, so that end is filled in from the germline J gene. Following extraction, RNA underwent reverse transcription to cDNA, which served as the sequencing template. Profiled with immunoSEQ multiplex PCR; TCRdb holds only in-frame clones, not every one. Observed in the sample are roughly 1,800 clones, none of them singletons. Time point described: mouse skin 6 weeks after grafting, around onset of hair loss. The skin of each recipient mouse was biopsied at grafting and at 3 and 6 weeks afterward. V lost 0 bases, J lost 0 bases, and 9 bases lay in between. CDR3 length: 15 residues. CDR1 is NSHNY, CDR2 SYGAGN, per germline.

The chain joins TRBV13-1 to TRBJ1-1; D remains unclear. This sample comprised skin, obtained at week 6. This receptor was identified in a C3H/HeJ mouse with alopecia areata. MHC haplotype here: H2-k. The part of the CDR3 DNA that was read is TGTGCCAGCAGTGATGCAGGCAGTGCAAACACA. The encoded protein is CASSDAGSANT. The full CDR3 sequence reads CASSDAGSANTEVFF.